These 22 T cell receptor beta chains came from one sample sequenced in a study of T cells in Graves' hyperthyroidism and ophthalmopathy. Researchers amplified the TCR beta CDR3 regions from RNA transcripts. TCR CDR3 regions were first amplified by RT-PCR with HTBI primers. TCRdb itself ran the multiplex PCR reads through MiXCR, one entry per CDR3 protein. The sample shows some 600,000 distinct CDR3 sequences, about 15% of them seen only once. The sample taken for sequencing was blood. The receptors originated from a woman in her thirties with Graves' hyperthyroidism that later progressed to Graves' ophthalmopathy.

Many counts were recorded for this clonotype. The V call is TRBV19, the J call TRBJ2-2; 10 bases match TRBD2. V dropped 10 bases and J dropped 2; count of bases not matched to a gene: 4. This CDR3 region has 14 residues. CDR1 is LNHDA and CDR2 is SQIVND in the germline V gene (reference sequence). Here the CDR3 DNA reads TGTGCCACCAGGACTAGCGGTAACACCGGGGAGCTGTTTTTT. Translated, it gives CATRTSGNTGELFF.

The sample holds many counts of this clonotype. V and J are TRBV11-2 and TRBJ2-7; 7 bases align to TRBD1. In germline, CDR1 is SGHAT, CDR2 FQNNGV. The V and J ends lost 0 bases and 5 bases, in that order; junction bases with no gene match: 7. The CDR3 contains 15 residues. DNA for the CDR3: TGTGCCAGCAGCTTAGAGGCACAGGGGTGGAACGAGCAGTACTTC. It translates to CASSLEAQGWNEQYF. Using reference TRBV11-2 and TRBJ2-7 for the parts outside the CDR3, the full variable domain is EAGVAQSPRYKIIEKRQSVAFWCNPISGHATLYWYQQILGQGPKLLIQFQNNGVVDDSQLPKDRFSAERLKGVDSTLKIQPAKLEDSAVYLCASSLEAQGWNEQYFGPGTRLTVT.

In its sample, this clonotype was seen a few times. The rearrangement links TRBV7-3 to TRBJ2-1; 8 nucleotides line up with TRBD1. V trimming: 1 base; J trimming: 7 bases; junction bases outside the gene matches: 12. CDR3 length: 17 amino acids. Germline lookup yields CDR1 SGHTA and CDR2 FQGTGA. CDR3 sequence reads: CASSLIPRQGARNEQFF. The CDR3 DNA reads TGTGCCAGCAGCTTAATACCAAGGCAGGGGGCGCGTAATGAGCAGTTCTTC.

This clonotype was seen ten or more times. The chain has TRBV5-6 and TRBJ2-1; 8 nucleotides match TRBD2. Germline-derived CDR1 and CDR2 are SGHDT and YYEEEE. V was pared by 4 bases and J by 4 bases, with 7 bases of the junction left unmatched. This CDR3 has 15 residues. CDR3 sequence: CASSRPTSGYNEQFF. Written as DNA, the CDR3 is TGTGCCAGCAGCCGCCCTACTAGCGGTTACAATGAGCAGTTCTTC.

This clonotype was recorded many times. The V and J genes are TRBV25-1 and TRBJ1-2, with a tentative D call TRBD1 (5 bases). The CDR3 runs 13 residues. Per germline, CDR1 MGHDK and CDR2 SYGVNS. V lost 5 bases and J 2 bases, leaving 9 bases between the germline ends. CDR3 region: CASSRTGNYGYTF. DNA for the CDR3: TGTGCCAGCAGTAGAACAGGCAACTATGGCTACACCTTC.

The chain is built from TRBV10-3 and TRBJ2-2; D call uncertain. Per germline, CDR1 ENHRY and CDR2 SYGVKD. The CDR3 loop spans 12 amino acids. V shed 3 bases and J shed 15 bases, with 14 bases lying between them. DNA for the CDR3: TGTGCCATCAGTGATACCCACGAGAGGATGTTTTTT. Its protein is CAISDTHERMFF.

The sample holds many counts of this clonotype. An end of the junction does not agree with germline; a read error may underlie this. The CDR3 sequence is CSVQRGNQETQYF. DNA of the CDR3: TGTAGCGTTCAGCGGGGGAACCAAGAGACCCAGTACTTC. V gene TRBV29-1 combines with J gene TRBJ2-5; TRBD2 aligns across 8 bases. Germline V gene lookup returns CDR1 SQVTM and CDR2 ANQGSEA. The CDR3 runs 13 residues.

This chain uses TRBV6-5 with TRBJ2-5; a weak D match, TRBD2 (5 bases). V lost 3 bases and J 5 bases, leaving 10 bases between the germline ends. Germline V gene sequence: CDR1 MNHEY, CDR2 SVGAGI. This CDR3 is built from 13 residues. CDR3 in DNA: TGTGCCAGCAGTTATGAGGGAAGGGAGACCCAGTACTTC. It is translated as CASSYEGRETQYF.

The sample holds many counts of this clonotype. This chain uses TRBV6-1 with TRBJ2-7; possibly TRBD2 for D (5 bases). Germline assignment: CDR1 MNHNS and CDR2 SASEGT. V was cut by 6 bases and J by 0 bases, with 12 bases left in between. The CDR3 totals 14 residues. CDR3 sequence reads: CASSNSASSYEQYF. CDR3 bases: TGTGCCAGCAGCAATAGCGCCAGCTCCTACGAGCAGTACTTC.

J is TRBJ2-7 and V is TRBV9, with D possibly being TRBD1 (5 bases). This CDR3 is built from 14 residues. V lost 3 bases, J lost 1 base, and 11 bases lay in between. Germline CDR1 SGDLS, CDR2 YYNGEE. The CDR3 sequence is CASSADILSYEQYF. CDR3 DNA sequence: TGTGCCAGCAGCGCGGACATTTTATCCTACGAGCAGTACTTC.

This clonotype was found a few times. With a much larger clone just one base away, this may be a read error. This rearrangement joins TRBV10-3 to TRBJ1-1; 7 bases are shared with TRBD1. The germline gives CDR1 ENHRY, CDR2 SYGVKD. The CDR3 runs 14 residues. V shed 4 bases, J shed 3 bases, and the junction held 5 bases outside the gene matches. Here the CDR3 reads CAISGQGKDTEAFF. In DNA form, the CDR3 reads TGTGCCATCAGTGGACAGGGTAAGGACACTGAAGCTTTCTTT.

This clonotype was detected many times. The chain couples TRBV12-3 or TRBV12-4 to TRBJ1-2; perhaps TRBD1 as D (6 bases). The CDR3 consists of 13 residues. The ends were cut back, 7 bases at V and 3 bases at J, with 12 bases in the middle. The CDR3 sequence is CASTVDRYYGYTF. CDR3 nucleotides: TGTGCCAGCACTGTTGACAGGTACTATGGCTACACCTTC.

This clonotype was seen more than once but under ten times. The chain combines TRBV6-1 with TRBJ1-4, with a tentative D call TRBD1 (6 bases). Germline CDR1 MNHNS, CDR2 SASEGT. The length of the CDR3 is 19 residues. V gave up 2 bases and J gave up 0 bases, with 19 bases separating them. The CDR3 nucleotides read TGTGCCAGCAGTGAACCTACAGGGCCCTATTATGCAACTAATGAAAAACTGTTTTTT. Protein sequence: CASSEPTGPYYATNEKLFF.

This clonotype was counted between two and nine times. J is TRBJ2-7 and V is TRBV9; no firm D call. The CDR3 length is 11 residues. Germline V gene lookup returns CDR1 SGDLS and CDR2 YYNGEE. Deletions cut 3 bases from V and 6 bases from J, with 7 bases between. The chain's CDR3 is CASSAGCEQYF. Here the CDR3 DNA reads TGTGCCAGCAGCGCCGGTTGCGAGCAGTACTTC.

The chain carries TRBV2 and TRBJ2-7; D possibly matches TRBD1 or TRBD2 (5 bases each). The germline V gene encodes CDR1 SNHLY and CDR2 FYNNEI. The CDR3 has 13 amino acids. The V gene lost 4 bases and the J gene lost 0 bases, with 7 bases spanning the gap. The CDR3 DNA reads TGTGCCAGCAGTGGGGACCACTCCTACGAGCAGTACTTC. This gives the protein CASSGDHSYEQYF.

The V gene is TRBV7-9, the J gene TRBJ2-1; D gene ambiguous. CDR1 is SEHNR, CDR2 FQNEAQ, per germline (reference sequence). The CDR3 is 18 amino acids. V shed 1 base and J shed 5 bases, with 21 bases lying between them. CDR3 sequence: CASSLDILTNAVHNEQFF. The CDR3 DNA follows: TGTGCCAGCAGCTTAGATATTCTTACTAATGCGGTTCACAATGAGCAGTTCTTC. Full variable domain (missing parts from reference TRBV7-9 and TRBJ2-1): DTGVSQNPRHKITKRGQNVTFRCDPISEHNRLYWYRQTLGQGPEFLTYFQNEAQLEKSRLLSDRFSAERPKGSFSTLEIQRTEQGDSAMYLCASSLDILTNAVHNEQFFGPGTRLTVL.

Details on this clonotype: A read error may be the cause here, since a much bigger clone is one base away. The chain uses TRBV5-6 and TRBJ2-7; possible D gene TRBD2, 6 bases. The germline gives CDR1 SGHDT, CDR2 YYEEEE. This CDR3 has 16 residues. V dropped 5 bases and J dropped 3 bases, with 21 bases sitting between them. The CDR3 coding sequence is TGTGCCAGCAGACAAATGGGTTCTTCGGGAGACTACGAGCAGTACTTC. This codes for CASRQMGSSGDYEQYF.

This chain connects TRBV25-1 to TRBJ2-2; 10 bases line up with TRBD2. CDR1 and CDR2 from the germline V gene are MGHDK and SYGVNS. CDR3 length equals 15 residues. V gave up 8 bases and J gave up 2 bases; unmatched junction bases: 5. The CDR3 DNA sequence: TGTGCCAGCCTAGCGGGAGTCGGAAACACCGGGGAGCTGTTTTTT. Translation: CASLAGVGNTGELFF.

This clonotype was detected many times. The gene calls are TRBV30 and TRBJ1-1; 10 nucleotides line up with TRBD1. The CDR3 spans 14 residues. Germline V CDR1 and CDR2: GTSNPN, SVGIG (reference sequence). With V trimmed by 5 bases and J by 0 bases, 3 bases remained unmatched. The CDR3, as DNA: TGTGCCTGGGACAGGGGGCGAATGAACACTGAAGCTTTCTTT. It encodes CAWDRGRMNTEAFF.

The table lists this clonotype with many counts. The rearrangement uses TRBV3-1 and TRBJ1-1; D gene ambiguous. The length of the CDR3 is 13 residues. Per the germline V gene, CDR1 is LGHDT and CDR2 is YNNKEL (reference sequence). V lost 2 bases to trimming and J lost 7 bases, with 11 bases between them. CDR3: CASSQRTVGEAFF. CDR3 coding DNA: TGTGCCAGCAGCCAACGGACTGTGGGTGAAGCTTTCTTT.

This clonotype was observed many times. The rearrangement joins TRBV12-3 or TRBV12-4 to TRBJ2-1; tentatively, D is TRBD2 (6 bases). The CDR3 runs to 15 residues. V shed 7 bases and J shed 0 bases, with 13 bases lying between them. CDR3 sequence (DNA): TGTGCCAGCAAACTTAGCGGAAGCTCCTACAATGAGCAGTTCTTC. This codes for CASKLSGSSYNEQFF.

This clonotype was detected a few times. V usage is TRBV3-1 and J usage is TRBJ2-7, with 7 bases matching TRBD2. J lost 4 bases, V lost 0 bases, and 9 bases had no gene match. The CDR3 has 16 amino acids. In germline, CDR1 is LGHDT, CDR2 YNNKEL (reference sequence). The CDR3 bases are TGTGCCAGCAGCCAAGAGGGAGCGGCGGGAGTTTACGAGCAGTACTTC. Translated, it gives CASSQEGAAGVYEQYF.